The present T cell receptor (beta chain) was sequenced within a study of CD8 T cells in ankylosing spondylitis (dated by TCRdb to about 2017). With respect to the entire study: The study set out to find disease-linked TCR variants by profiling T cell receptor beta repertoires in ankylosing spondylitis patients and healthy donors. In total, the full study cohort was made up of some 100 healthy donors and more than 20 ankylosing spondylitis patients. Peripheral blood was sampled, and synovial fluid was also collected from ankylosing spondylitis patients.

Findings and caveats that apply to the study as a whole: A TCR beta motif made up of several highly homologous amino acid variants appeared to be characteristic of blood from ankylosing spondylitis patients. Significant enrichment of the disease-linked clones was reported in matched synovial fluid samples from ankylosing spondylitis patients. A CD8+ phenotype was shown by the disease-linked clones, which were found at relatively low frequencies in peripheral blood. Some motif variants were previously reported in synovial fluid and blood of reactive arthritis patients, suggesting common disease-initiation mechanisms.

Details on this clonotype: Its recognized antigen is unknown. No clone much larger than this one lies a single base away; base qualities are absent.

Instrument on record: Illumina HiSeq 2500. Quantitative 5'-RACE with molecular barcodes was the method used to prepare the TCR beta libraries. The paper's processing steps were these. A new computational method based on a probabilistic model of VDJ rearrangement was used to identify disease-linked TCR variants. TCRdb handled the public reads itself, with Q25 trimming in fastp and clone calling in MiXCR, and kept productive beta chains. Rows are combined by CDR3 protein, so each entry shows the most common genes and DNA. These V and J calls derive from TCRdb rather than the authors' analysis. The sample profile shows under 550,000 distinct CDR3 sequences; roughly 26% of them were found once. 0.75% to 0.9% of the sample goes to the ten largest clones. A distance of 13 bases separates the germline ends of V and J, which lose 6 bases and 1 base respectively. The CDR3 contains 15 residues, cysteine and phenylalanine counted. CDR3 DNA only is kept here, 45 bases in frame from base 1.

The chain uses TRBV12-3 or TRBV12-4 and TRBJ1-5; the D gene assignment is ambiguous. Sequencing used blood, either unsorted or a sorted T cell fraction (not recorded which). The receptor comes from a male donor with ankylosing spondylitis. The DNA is TGTGCCAGCAGCCAACGATTGGCGAGCAATCAGCCCCAGCATTTT. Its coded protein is CASSQRLASNQPQHF.